The 14 T cell receptor beta chains below were found in one sample sequenced in a study of regulatory T cells in long-lasting Graves disease. Sequencing libraries for TCR beta were prepared with iRepertoire HTBI primers and Arm-PCR of CDR3 regions. TCRdb re-called the multiplex PCR reads with MiXCR, one entry per CDR3 protein. Here the sample spans some 430,000 distinct CDR3 sequences, around a fifth being singletons. Described time point: persistent/refractory GD, antithyroid drugs over 5 years with positive TRAb. From PBMCs, RNA was extracted and then used to make the TCR library. Material: peripheral blood mononuclear cells (PBMCs), obtained when the disease was refractory, from a patient treated with antithyroid drugs. The receptor source for this set is a female donor with Graves disease.

A few counts support this clonotype. The chain carries TRBV18 and TRBJ2-5; TRBD1 might be the D (5 bases). The V and J ends lost 4 bases and 1 base respectively, with 10 bases between them. Germline values: CDR1 KGHSH, CDR2 LQKENI. This CDR3 region has 14 residues. CDR3 residues: CASSLVDIQETQYF. CDR3 in DNA: TGTGCCAGCTCACTAGTGGACATCCAAGAGACCCAGTACTTC. Drawing the rest from reference TRBV18 and TRBJ2-5, the complete variable domain is NAGVMQNPRHLVRRRGQEARLRCSPMKGHSHVYWYRQLPEEGLKFMVYLQKENIIDESGMPKERFSAEFPKEGPSILRIQQVVRGDSAAYFCASSLVDIQETQYFGPGTRLLVL.

The chain links TRBV29-1 to TRBJ1-2; D gene unclear. This CDR3 region has 11 residues. The V and J ends lost 4 bases and 4 bases respectively, with 7 bases between them. Germline V gene lookup returns CDR1 SQVTM and CDR2 ANQGSEA. CDR3 coding DNA: TGCAGCGTTGCACAGTTCTATGGCTACACCTTC. Protein product: CSVAQFYGYTF.

This clonotype was picked up many times. The J gene is TRBJ1-4, the V gene TRBV28, with D possibly being TRBD1 (5 bases). Germline values: CDR1 MDHEN, CDR2 SYDVKM. There are 15 residues in the CDR3. The V gene lost 5 bases and the J gene lost 6 bases, with 16 bases spanning the gap. Written as DNA, the CDR3 is TGTGCCAGCAGTGTGCCTGGGGGTGGGGATGAAAAACTGTTTTTT. The encoded protein is CASSVPGGGDEKLFF.

This clonotype was seen many times. The chain uses TRBV25-1 and TRBJ1-6; D is unresolved. This CDR3 is built from 13 residues. Germline CDR1 reads MGHDK; CDR2 reads SYGVNS. Between the trimmed V and J ends, which lost 3 bases and 4 bases, there was a span of 4 bases. The CDR3 protein is CASSEGYNSPLHF. DNA for the CDR3: TGTGCCAGCAGTGAGGGATATAATTCACCCCTCCACTTT.

This clonotype was seen repeatedly, ten times or more. V gene TRBV28 combines with J gene TRBJ2-7, with a weak D call TRBD1 (6 bases). CDR1 is MDHEN and CDR2 is SYDVKM in the germline V gene. This CDR3 is built from 14 residues. Trimming took off 4 bases at V and 2 bases at J, with 12 bases between the two ends. The CDR3 loop reads CASSYQGITYEQYF. Written as DNA, the CDR3 is TGTGCCAGCAGTTATCAGGGGATCACCTACGAGCAGTACTTC.

This chain connects TRBV19 to TRBJ2-5, with D possibly called TRBD1 or TRBD2 (5 bases each). Germline V gene sequence: CDR1 LNHDA, CDR2 SQIVND (reference sequence). CDR3 length: 14 amino acids. V lost 3 bases, J lost 6 bases, and 14 bases lay in between. The CDR3 DNA reads TGTGCCAGTAGTATGACCCCCTGGGGGAAGACCCAGTACTTC. This translates into CASSMTPWGKTQYF.

The V gene is TRBV6-5, the J gene TRBJ2-7; 11 bases align to TRBD1. CDR1 is MNHEY, CDR2 SVGAGI, per germline. Trimming took 3 bases from V and 4 from J; bases not matched to a gene: 5. The CDR3 is 15 residues long. For the CDR3, the DNA is TGTGCCAGCAGTTATGACGGGACAGGGGGTTACGAGCAGTACTTC. Its translation is CASSYDGTGGYEQYF.

The sample holds many counts of this clonotype. The chain uses TRBV28 and TRBJ2-7, with a weak D call TRBD1 (5 bases). Germline V gives CDR1 MDHEN, CDR2 SYDVKM. V was shortened by 5 bases and J by 6 bases, with 20 bases between the two germline ends. The CDR3 spans 15 residues. As DNA, the CDR3 is TGTGCCAGCAGTCAACCTCAGGGAAGGGTAGGCGAGCAGTACTTC. Translating it yields CASSQPQGRVGEQYF.

The CDR3 DNA reads as TGCGCCAGCAGCCAAGAAAGGGTCGGAGAGACCCAGTACTTC. Translating it yields CASSQERVGETQYF. The J gene is TRBJ2-5, the V gene TRBV4-1; D is unresolved. Per germline, CDR1 MGHRA and CDR2 YSYEKL. V dropped 0 bases and J dropped 4 bases, with 9 bases sitting between them. The CDR3 spans 14 residues.

This clonotype was seen more than once but under ten times. The rearrangement links TRBV29-1 to TRBJ1-1, with D perhaps TRBD1 (6 bases). Deletions cut 6 bases from V and 4 bases from J, with 9 bases between. The germline V gene encodes CDR1 SQVTM and CDR2 ANQGSEA. There are 11 residues in the CDR3. CDR3 sequence (DNA): TGCAGCGTCACAGGGACCACTGAAGCTTTCTTT. Translated: CSVTGTTEAFF. The complete variable domain, with remaining parts taken from reference TRBV29-1 and TRBJ1-1, reads SAVISQKPSRDICQRGTSLTIQCQVDSQVTMMFWYRQQPGQSLTLIATANQGSEATYESGFVIDKFPISRPNLTFSTLTVSNMSPEDSSIYLCSVTGTTEAFFGQGTRLTVV.

The chain recombines TRBV9 with TRBJ1-2, with 8 bases aligning to TRBD1. The CDR3 spans 17 residues. The V gene end was trimmed by 0 bases and the J gene end by 0 bases; junction bases not matched to a gene: 7. The V gene's germline CDR1 is SGDLS and CDR2 YYNGEE. This chain's CDR3 is CASSVARTGPSNYGYTF. The CDR3 region has the DNA TGTGCCAGCAGCGTAGCTCGGACAGGGCCCTCTAACTATGGCTACACCTTC.

This clonotype was found many times. The chain couples TRBV28 to TRBJ1-1, with D maybe TRBD1 (5 bases). Germline V lookup: CDR1 MDHEN, CDR2 SYDVKM. Trimming took off 3 bases at V and 4 bases at J, with 15 bases between the two ends. The CDR3 runs to 15 residues. The CDR3 DNA follows: TGTGCCAGCAGTTTTGGGGGTACTGCGGGCACTGAAGCTTTCTTT. This encodes CASSFGGTAGTEAFF. Complete variable domain (other parts from reference TRBV28 and TRBJ1-1): DVKVTQSSRYLVKRTGEKVFLECVQDMDHENMFWYRQDPGLGLRLIYFSYDVKMKEKGDIPEGYSVSREKKERFSLILESASTNQTSMYLCASSFGGTAGTEAFFGQGTRLTVV.

This clonotype was seen at least ten times. The genes are TRBV28 and TRBJ2-5; 7 positions agree with TRBD2. V lost 2 bases, J lost 9 bases, and 15 bases stayed unmatched. The CDR3 is made up of 16 amino acids. CDR1 and CDR2 from the germline V gene are MDHEN and SYDVKM. CDR3 nucleotide sequence: TGTGCCAGCAGTTTACAAGCGGGGCTCCCCCCGGGGGCCCAGTACTTC. Residues: CASSLQAGLPPGAQYF.

This clonotype was counted many times. The chain combines TRBV6-2 or TRBV6-3 with TRBJ1-4; D is undetermined. V lost 5 bases to trimming and J lost 8 bases, with 18 bases between them. Germline CDR1 is MNHEY and CDR2 is SVGEGT. The CDR3 runs 15 residues. The CDR3 DNA sequence: TGTGCCAGCAGTGTGCTCCAAGTCGGGAGGGAAAAACTGTTTTTT. It is translated as CASSVLQVGREKLFF.